The 22 T cell receptor beta chains below come from one sample, sequenced in a study of T cell clonality in common variable immunodeficiency. This table comes from immunoSEQ multiplex PCR, and its TCRdb copy is limited to in-frame clones, with some not included. The sample shows 40,000 to 45,000 clones, none of them appearing just once. Sequencing was performed on peripheral blood mononuclear cells. These receptors originate from a person aged 18 to 75 in good health.

In this sample, this clone turned up many times. The read falls 3 residues short of the CDR3 end, and the missing part is taken from the germline J gene. V gene TRBV28 combines with J gene TRBJ2-1, with 8 nucleotides matching TRBD1. Germline V gene data show CDR1 as MDHEN and CDR2 as SYDVKM. V lost 6 bases to trimming and J lost 5 bases; unmatched junction nucleotides: 6. This CDR3 region has 14 residues. The CDR3 sequence: CASSLRGLNNEQFF. The DNA read from the CDR3 is TGTGCCAGCAGCCTCAGGGGGCTGAACAATGAG.

The table lists this clone with many counts. The read stops 3 residues short of the end of the CDR3; the missing end is completed from the germline J gene. Other nucleotide sequences in the sample specify the same CDR3. V and J are TRBV18 and TRBJ2-7; 10 positions agree with TRBD1. V shed 2 bases, J shed 2 bases, and the junction held 0 bases outside the gene matches. CDR1 KGHSH and CDR2 LQKENI come from the germline V gene. The CDR3 contains 14 residues. The CDR3 here is CASSPGTGAYEQYF. Partial CDR3 DNA: TGTGCCAGCTCACCAGGGACAGGGGCCTACGAG.

This clone was observed many times. The read comes to an end 3 residues before the CDR3 does, leaving the germline J gene to fill in the end. This sequence joins TRBV5-1 and TRBJ2-2; the match to TRBD1 covers 9 bases. Per germline, CDR1 SGHRS and CDR2 YFSETQ. This CDR3 is built from 15 residues. Losses at the gene ends were 1 base for V and 3 bases for J; bases not matched to a gene: 1. The CDR3 loop reads CASSLRTGDTGELFF. The sequenced CDR3 bases are TGCGCCAGCAGCTTGAGGACAGGGGACACCGGGGAG.

At least ten counts were recorded for this clone. Coverage ceases 3 residues before the CDR3 finishes, and the germline J gene fills in the end. The genes are TRBV18 and TRBJ1-5; D might be TRBD1 (5 bases). CDR1 and CDR2 from the germline V gene are KGHSH and LQKENI. The CDR3 totals 14 residues. Trimming removed 6 bases at V and 4 bases at J, with 13 bases between. Incomplete CDR3 DNA: TGTGCCAGCTCTCAACAGGACACAAATCAGCCC. Protein sequence: CASSQQDTNQP. The whole CDR3 protein is CASSQQDTNQPQHF.

This clone occurred many times. The part of the CDR3 DNA that was read is TGCAGTGCTAGAGATCGCGAGACTAGGATCTCTGAG. Protein product: CSARDRETRISE. The entire CDR3 is CSARDRETRISEQFF. The rearrangement joins TRBV20-1 to TRBJ2-1; tentative D call: TRBD2 (6 bases). From the germline J gene comes the end of the CDR3, since the read stops 3 residues before it. This CDR3 contains 15 residues. Germline V lookup: CDR1 DFQATT, CDR2 SNEGSKA (reference sequence). The ends were cut back, 0 bases at V and 9 bases at J, with 18 bases in the middle.

This clone was seen ten or more times. The read finishes 3 residues shy of the CDR3 end, and the germline J gene is used to complete it. V and J are TRBV5-1 and TRBJ2-7; 9 positions agree with TRBD2. Germline V CDR1 and CDR2: SGHRS, YFSETQ. V shed 0 bases, J shed 2 bases, and the junction held 6 bases outside the gene matches. The CDR3 extends over 16 amino acids. The CDR3 reads CASSLGGLAVAYEQYF. CDR3 bases read: TGCGCCAGCAGCTTGGGGGGACTAGCCGTAGCCTACGAG.

Many counts were recorded for this clone. Read sequence stops 3 residues before the CDR3 end, and the germline J gene provides the missing end. The chain uses TRBV4-1 and TRBJ2-1; 7 bases line up with TRBD2. The CDR3 has 15 amino acids. CDR1 and CDR2 from the germline V gene are MGHRA and YSYEKL. The V segment lost 1 base and the J segment 7 bases; nucleotides outside the gene matches: 7. The sequenced part of the CDR3 DNA is TGCGCCAGCAGCCAAGTAGTTGGGGGGGGGAATGAG. This encodes CASSQVVGGGNE. The CDR3 in full is CASSQVVGGGNEQFF.

This clone was detected ten times or more. Sequencing ends 3 residues short of the CDR3 end; the germline J gene provides the rest. The chain recombines TRBV19 with TRBJ1-1; the D is unclear. From germline, CDR1 is LNHDA and CDR2 SQIVND (reference sequence). V lost 0 bases, J lost 4 bases, and 6 bases lay in between. CDR3 length: 13 amino acids. The CDR3 is CASSIDGSTEAFF. The CDR3 bases that were read are TGTGCCAGTAGTATAGACGGGTCCACTGAA.

This clone showed up many times. The CDR3 end falls 3 residues outside the read, so it is completed with the germline J gene. The rearrangement joins TRBV5-1 to TRBJ2-1; 9 bases map to TRBD1. The CDR3 spans 14 residues. V dropped 2 bases and J dropped 7; count of bases not matched to a gene: 4. Germline V lookup: CDR1 SGHRS, CDR2 YFSETQ. The CDR3 sequence: CASSLQGAGNEQFF. The sequenced part of the CDR3 DNA is TGCGCCAGCAGCTTACAGGGGGCTGGAAATGAG.

This clone was found many times. The CDR3 extends 3 residues past the end of the read, so its final part is completed from the germline J gene. V is TRBV5-5 and J is TRBJ2-7; 10 nucleotides agree with TRBD2. The CDR3 length is 15 residues. V lost 0 bases and J lost 3; bases outside the gene matches: 3. CDR1 and CDR2 (germline): SGHKS, YYEKEE (reference sequence). CDR3 DNA (partial): TGTGCCAGCAGCTTGGTATGGACTAGCGGCTACGAG. This codes for CASSLVWTSGYE. Given in full, the CDR3 is CASSLVWTSGYEQYF.

As concerns this clone: Read coverage stops 3 residues before the CDR3 terminus; the germline J gene supplies the remainder. V is TRBV20-1 and J is TRBJ1-1, with D perhaps TRBD1 (5 bases). Germline-derived CDR1 and CDR2 are DFQATT and SNEGSKA (reference sequence). V was clipped by 1 base and J by 4 bases, with 10 bases between them. This CDR3 has 13 amino acids. The CDR3 sequence is CSARVTRGTEAFF. Incomplete CDR3 DNA: TGCAGTGCTAGAGTGACGAGGGGCACTGAA.

This clone was recorded at least ten times. The DNA ends 3 residues before the CDR3 does, and the rest of the CDR3 is filled in from the germline J gene. The V and J genes are TRBV5-5 and TRBJ2-3; 9 bases are shared with TRBD1. The CDR3 consists of 15 residues. Germline lookup yields CDR1 SGHKS and CDR2 YYEKEE (reference sequence). With 4 bases clipped from V and 5 bases from J, the junction kept 8 bases outside the gene matches. The CDR3 region is CASSTQGARGDTQYF. The DNA read from the CDR3 is TGTGCCAGCAGCACACAGGGGGCGCGGGGAGATACG.

This clone was observed many times. The read is 3 residues too short to cover the CDR3 end, so that end is filled in from the germline J gene. The rearrangement uses TRBV18 and TRBJ2-6; unclear D gene. Germline V gene lookup returns CDR1 KGHSH and CDR2 LQKENI. There are 14 residues in the CDR3. V was pared by 7 bases and J by 0 bases, with 7 bases between. The DNA read from the CDR3 is TGTGCCAGCTTGCCAGGCTCTGGGGCCAACGTC. This codes for CASLPGSGANV. From start to end, the CDR3 is CASLPGSGANVLTF.

This clone was counted many times. The read halts 3 residues ahead of the CDR3 end, with the missing end drawn from the germline J gene. The chain recombines TRBV29-1 with TRBJ2-7; D unclear. This CDR3 region has 13 residues. The germline gives CDR1 SQVTM, CDR2 ANQGSEA. V was clipped by 3 bases and J by 6 bases, with 15 bases between them. The CDR3: CSVDVLGLGEQYF. CDR3 DNA, as far as it was read: TGCAGCGTTGATGTGTTGGGCCTGGGCGAG.

This clone was detected ten times or more. The read comes to an end 3 residues before the CDR3 does, leaving the germline J gene to fill in the end. V usage is TRBV24-1 and J usage is TRBJ2-1, with 10 nucleotides matching TRBD2. J gave up 7 bases and V 9 bases, and 2 bases lay outside the gene matches. The CDR3 runs 12 residues. Germline V gene sequence: CDR1 KGHDR, CDR2 SFDVKD. The DNA read from the CDR3 is TGTGCCACCGTGGGACTAGCGAATGAG. Its translation is CATVGLANE. The complete CDR3 reads CATVGLANEQFF.

In this sample, this clone turned up a few times. The CDR3 extends 3 residues past the end of the read, so its final part is completed from the germline J gene. This sequence joins TRBV7-2 and TRBJ1-2; no clear D. The V gene's germline CDR1 is SGHTA and CDR2 FQGNSA. The CDR3 totals 12 residues. The DNA read from the CDR3 is TGTGCCAGCAGCTTAACTACCTACGAC. The encoded protein is CASSLTTYD. The entire CDR3 is CASSLTTYDYTF.

This clone was counted many times. This CDR3 reads CASSLGLNTEAFF. The part of the CDR3 DNA that was read is TGTGCCAGCAGCCTGGGGCTGAACACTGAA. The chain joins TRBV12-3 or TRBV12-4 to TRBJ1-1; D is perhaps TRBD1 (5 bases). The read ends 3 residues early relative to the CDR3; the germline J gene fills the gap. V gave up 6 bases and J gave up 0 bases, with 8 bases separating them. The CDR3 sequence is 13 residues long.

This clone was observed at least ten times. The CDR3 bases that were read are TGTGCCAGCAGCCAACAGGGCGTCGAG. This sequence encodes CASSQQGVE. The full CDR3 reads CASSQQGVEQYF. This chain joins TRBV5-4 and TRBJ2-7; D possibly corresponds to TRBD1 (6 bases). The CDR3 end falls 3 residues outside the read, so it is completed with the germline J gene. The CDR3 runs to 12 residues. V was pared by 4 bases and J by 6 bases, with 11 bases between. CDR1 SGHNT and CDR2 YYREEE come from the germline V gene (reference sequence).

This clone was observed at least ten times. The read comes to an end 3 residues before the CDR3 does, leaving the germline J gene to fill in the end. The chain carries TRBV20-1 and TRBJ2-2, with 7 nucleotides matching TRBD2. CDR1 is DFQATT and CDR2 is SNEGSKA in the germline V gene (reference sequence). The CDR3 covers 15 residues. V gave up 1 base and J gave up 6 bases; unmatched junction bases: 8. CDR3 bases read: TGCAGTGCTAGAGTGGGGGGGACGCGGTCCGGGGAG. Its translation is CSARVGGTRSGE. The entire CDR3 reads CSARVGGTRSGELFF.

There are many counts of this clone. The CDR3 is cut off 3 residues early in the read; its end comes from the germline J gene. The chain combines TRBV18 with TRBJ1-6; weak D call: TRBD1 (5 bases). The CDR3 sequence is 13 residues long. Germline V gene data show CDR1 as KGHSH and CDR2 as LQKENI. V lost 3 bases and J 11 bases, leaving 11 bases between the germline ends. CDR3: CASSPSWGAPLHF. The CDR3 DNA, read in part, is TGTGCCAGCTCACCTAGCTGGGGGGCACCC.

This clone was seen ten or more times. With the read ending 3 residues before the CDR3 end, the germline J gene is used to fill in that end. This chain joins TRBV29-1 and TRBJ2-7; 7 bases align to TRBD2. The CDR3 contains 12 residues. CDR1 and CDR2 (germline): SQVTM, ANQGSEA. The ends lost 3 bases at V and 6 bases at J; junction bases unmatched: 5. CDR3 sequence: CSVDSGGGEQYF. The CDR3 bases that were read are TGCAGCGTTGATTCGGGGGGTGGCGAG.

This clone was observed many times. The read finishes 3 residues shy of the CDR3 end, and the germline J gene is used to complete it. The chain couples TRBV7-8 to TRBJ2-1; TRBD2 matches at 8 bases. The V and J ends lost 5 bases and 7 bases, in that order; junction bases with no gene match: 16. Germline-derived CDR1 and CDR2 are SGHVS and FQNEAQ. The CDR3 sequence is 17 residues long. CDR3 DNA, as far as it was read: TGTGCCAGCAGCCCGCACCTCTTAAGCCGGGGGGGGAATGAG. It encodes CASSPHLLSRGGNE. Given in full, the CDR3 is CASSPHLLSRGGNEQFF.